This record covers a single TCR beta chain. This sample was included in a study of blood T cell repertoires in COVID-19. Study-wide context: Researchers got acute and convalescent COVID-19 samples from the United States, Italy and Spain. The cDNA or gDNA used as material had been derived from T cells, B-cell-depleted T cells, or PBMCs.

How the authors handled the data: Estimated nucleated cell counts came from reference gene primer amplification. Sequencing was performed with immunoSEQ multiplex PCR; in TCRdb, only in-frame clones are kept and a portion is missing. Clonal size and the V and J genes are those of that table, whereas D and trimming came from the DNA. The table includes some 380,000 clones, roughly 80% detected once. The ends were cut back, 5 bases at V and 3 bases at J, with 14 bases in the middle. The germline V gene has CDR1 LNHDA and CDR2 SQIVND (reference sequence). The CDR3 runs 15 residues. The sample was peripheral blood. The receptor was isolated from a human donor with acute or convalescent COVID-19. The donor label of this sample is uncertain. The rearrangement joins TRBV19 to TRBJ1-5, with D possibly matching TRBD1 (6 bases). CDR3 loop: CASSLQGIPNQPQHF. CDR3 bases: TGTGCCAGTAGTTTACAGGGAATACCCAATCAGCCCCAGCATTTT.